The clone carrying this T cell receptor (beta chain) was counted only a few times. What it binds is unknown. This CDR3 region has 15 residues. Trimming took 1 base from V and 1 from J, leaving 10 bases between them. Germline CDR1 and CDR2: MGHRA and YSYEKL. TCR beta CDR3 regions were amplified from RNA transcripts. TCR CDR3 underwent first-round RT-PCR with the HTBI primer set. TCRdb analysed the multiplex PCR reads with MiXCR anew, one entry per CDR3 protein. This sample has about 400,000 distinct CDR3 sequences, with roughly 25% found just once. The data originate from a study of T cells in Graves' hyperthyroidism and ophthalmopathy. Patients aged 18 to 65 with hyperthyroidism were newly diagnosed, with duration under 2 months. Study-level points and caveats: Stable hyperthyroidism was separated from ophthalmopathy by a model based on 13 V-J features.

V gene TRBV4-1 combines with J gene TRBJ1-2; tentative D call: TRBD1 (5 bases). This clonotype was obtained from a man between 50 and 59 years old with Graves' hyperthyroidism. Sample: blood. CDR3 in amino acids: CASSQGWGVNYGYTF. The CDR3, as DNA: TGCGCCAGCAGCCAAGGTTGGGGGGTTAACTATGGCTACACCTTC.